The 5 T cell receptor beta chains given below trace back to one sample, sequenced in a study of blood T cell repertoires in COVID-19. The data were produced by immunoSEQ multiplex PCR, yet TCRdb's version contains in-frame clones alone and is incomplete. The table lists approximately 200,000 clones, 85% to 90% of them singletons. The sample consisted of peripheral blood. Receptors were obtained from a man younger than 45 with COVID-19, enrolled during active disease.

This chain links TRBV7-3 with TRBJ1-2; tentative D call: TRBD1 (5 bases). The CDR3 totals 15 residues. CDR1 SGHTA and CDR2 FQGTGA come from the germline V gene. V lost 5 bases, J lost 4 bases, and 17 bases lay in between. DNA of the CDR3: TGTGCCAGCAGCCAAGGGGCCAGCCAGGGCTATGGCTACACCTTC. This encodes CASSQGASQGYGYTF.

The J gene is TRBJ1-2, the V gene TRBV9; TRBD1 aligns across 7 bases. The CDR3 sequence is 15 residues long. With 3 bases clipped from V and 2 bases from J, the junction kept 7 bases outside the gene matches. Germline CDR1 reads SGDLS; CDR2 reads YYNGEE. The CDR3 loop reads CASSGYRGVNYGYTF. CDR3 DNA: TGTGCCAGCAGCGGGTACAGGGGAGTAAACTATGGCTACACCTTC.

This chain links TRBV7-2 with TRBJ1-5, with D unresolved. This CDR3 has 14 amino acids. The germline gives CDR1 SGHTA, CDR2 FQGNSA. Between the trimmed V and J ends, which lost 5 bases and 2 bases, there was a span of 10 bases. The CDR3 nucleotides are TGTGCCAGCAGCCCGAGAGTGGGCAATCAGCCCCAGCATTTT. It codes for CASSPRVGNQPQHF.

The rearrangement joins TRBV6-5 to TRBJ2-1, with D perhaps TRBD2 (6 bases). Trimming shortened V by 0 bases and J by 10 bases, and 19 bases separated the two germline ends. This CDR3 comprises 16 residues. Germline CDR1 reads MNHEY; CDR2 reads SVGAGI. The CDR3 nucleotides read TGTGCCAGCAGTTACTCAGGGAGGCCCCCCATTAGGGAGCAGTTCTTC. Protein product: CASSYSGRPPIREQFF.

The chain carries TRBV6-5 and TRBJ1-1, with D tentatively TRBD1 (6 bases). V lost 6 bases and J 5 bases, leaving 19 bases between the germline ends. The V gene's germline CDR1 is MNHEY and CDR2 SVGAGI. The CDR3 has 15 residues. Here the CDR3 reads CASRIQGGYNTEAFF. The CDR3 nucleotides read TGTGCCAGCAGGATACAGGGTGGATATAATACTGAAGCTTTCTTT.